The 16 T cell receptor beta chains in this list originate from one sample, sequenced in a study of T cells in Graves' hyperthyroidism and ophthalmopathy. Amplified regions were TCR beta CDR3 sequences from RNA transcripts. Carried out on the TCR CDR3, a first-round RT-PCR used the HTBI primer set. TCRdb re-derived calls from the multiplex PCR reads in MiXCR, one entry per CDR3 protein. The repertoire holds more than 500,000 distinct CDR3 sequences, with 12% to 15% as singletons. Sequencing used blood. Receptor source: a woman in her forties with Graves' hyperthyroidism.

As concerns this clonotype: The junction departs from germline at one end; a sequencing error may be responsible. J is TRBJ2-1 and V is TRBV20-1, with a weak D call TRBD2 (6 bases). Germline values: CDR1 DFQATT, CDR2 SNEGSKA (reference sequence). This CDR3 is built from 15 residues. The CDR3 nucleotides read TGCGGTGCTGAAGACCGGGACTCGCAATACAATGAGCAGTTCTTC. This sequence encodes CGAEDRDSQYNEQFF.

The rearrangement joins TRBV27 to TRBJ2-4; TRBD1 matches 9 bases. This CDR3 region has 17 residues. The germline CDR1 and CDR2 sequences are MNHEY and SMNVEV (reference sequence). Trimming cost V 6 bases and J 6 bases; bases outside gene matches: 15. CDR3 DNA sequence: TGTGCCAGCAGACCTGACCCGGGACAGGGTCCATTAAACATTCAGTACTTC. Its translation: CASRPDPGQGPLNIQYF.

This clonotype was observed at least ten times. The chain uses TRBV28 and TRBJ2-7; 9 bases line up with TRBD1. The J segment lost 3 bases and the V segment lost 6 bases, leaving 6 bases of the junction unmatched. The CDR3 runs to 14 residues. Germline CDR1 MDHEN, CDR2 SYDVKM. CDR3 DNA: TGTGCCAGCAGCTTGACAGGGGGGCTCTACGAGCAGTACTTC. Translated, it gives CASSLTGGLYEQYF.

Ten or more counts support this clonotype. The CDR3 region is CASGLVKTVMNTEAFF. CDR3 coding DNA: TGTGCTAGTGGTTTGGTCAAGACGGTGATGAACACTGAAGCTTTCTTT. The rearrangement uses TRBV12-5 and TRBJ1-1; D is uncertain. V was shortened by 0 bases and J by 0 bases, with 11 bases between the two germline ends. The CDR3 covers 16 residues. CDR1 is LGHNT and CDR2 is FRNRAP in the germline V gene.

The sample holds many counts of this clonotype. This chain links TRBV10-3 with TRBJ1-1, with no clear D. Trimming took 0 bases from V and 0 from J, leaving 5 bases between them. The CDR3 extends over 14 amino acids. From germline, CDR1 is ENHRY and CDR2 SYGVKD. Here the CDR3 reads CAISESLMNTEAFF. The CDR3 DNA sequence: TGTGCCATCAGTGAGTCTCTCATGAACACTGAAGCTTTCTTT.

At least ten counts were recorded for this clonotype. The chain recombines TRBV7-2 with TRBJ2-1, with 9 nucleotides matching TRBD2. Germline trimming cut 0 bases from V and 4 bases from J; bases unmatched to any gene: 13. Germline V CDR1 and CDR2: SGHTA, FQGNSA. The CDR3 has 19 residues. The CDR3 bases are TGTGCCAGCAGCTTAGCGCCTTTTGAACTGACTAGCGGATACAATGAGCAGTTCTTC. Its protein is CASSLAPFELTSGYNEQFF.

This clonotype was picked up a small number of times. The chain links TRBV6-5 to TRBJ2-1; D is unresolved. V dropped 2 bases and J dropped 4 bases, with 15 bases sitting between them. The CDR3 totals 16 residues. Germline loops: CDR1 MNHEY, CDR2 SVGAGI. This CDR3 is CASSYGLGITYNEQFF. DNA of the CDR3: TGTGCCAGCAGTTACGGGTTGGGCATAACTTACAATGAGCAGTTCTTC.

The table lists this clonotype with a few counts. This rearrangement joins TRBV10-3 to TRBJ1-1, with TRBD1 matching 10 bases. V was pared by 10 bases and J by 0 bases, with 2 bases of the junction left unmatched. CDR3 length: 13 residues. Germline loops: CDR1 ENHRY, CDR2 SYGVKD. The CDR3 nucleotides are TGTGCCACCGGACAGGGGGTGAACACTGAAGCTTTCTTT. Encoded protein: CATGQGVNTEAFF.

V is TRBV15 and J is TRBJ2-3, with 7 bases identical to TRBD2. The CDR3 is 14 amino acids. J lost 5 bases, V lost 3 bases, and 5 bases had no gene match. CDR1 is LNHNV, CDR2 YYDKDF, per germline (reference sequence). In DNA, the CDR3 is TGTGCCACCAGCAGCGGACTAGTCGGAGATACGCAGTATTTT. Translation: CATSSGLVGDTQYF.

This clonotype was seen a handful of times. The chain uses TRBV9 and TRBJ1-2; D gene ambiguous. The CDR3 spans 15 residues. CDR1 is SGDLS and CDR2 is YYNGEE in the germline V gene. The V end was cut by 0 bases, the J end by 3 bases, with 12 bases between. CDR3 protein: CASSVDHSNYYGYTF. As DNA, the CDR3 is TGTGCCAGCAGCGTAGATCACAGTAACTACTATGGCTACACCTTC.

This clonotype came up a few times. V usage is TRBV19 and J usage is TRBJ2-1, with 12 nucleotides matching TRBD1. V gave up 5 bases and J gave up 2 bases; unmatched junction bases: 7. CDR3 size: 17 residues. Germline V CDR1 and CDR2: LNHDA, SQIVND (reference sequence). The CDR3 DNA reads as TGTGCCAGTAGTCCCTGGGGACAGGGGGCGGCCTACAATGAGCAGTTCTTC. Protein: CASSPWGQGAAYNEQFF.

At least ten counts were recorded for this clonotype. The chain uses TRBV5-1 and TRBJ2-3, with D possibly TRBD2 on 5 matching bases. Germline CDR1 and CDR2: SGHRS and YFSETQ. This CDR3 comprises 15 residues. V was trimmed by 3 bases and J by 1 base, leaving 12 bases between them. The chain's CDR3 is CASSSSLSGTDTQYF. For the CDR3, the DNA is TGCGCCAGCAGCTCTAGCCTTTCGGGCACAGATACGCAGTATTTT.

This clonotype was recorded many times. The chain couples TRBV9 to TRBJ1-1, with 8 bases that match TRBD1. CDR3 length equals 13 residues. CDR1 and CDR2 from the germline V gene are SGDLS and YYNGEE. With 0 bases clipped from V and 12 bases from J, the junction kept 7 bases outside the gene matches. The CDR3 nucleotides are TGTGCCAGCAGCGTAGAGGCAGGGGGCGCGACTTTCTTT. Translated, it gives CASSVEAGGATFF.

This chain joins TRBV20-1 and TRBJ2-1, with 11 bases that match TRBD2. The V segment lost 5 bases and the J segment 0 bases; nucleotides outside the gene matches: 12. The germline gives CDR1 DFQATT, CDR2 SNEGSKA (reference sequence). The length of the CDR3 is 18 residues. The CDR3 spells CSAYLAGGPRSSYNEQFF. In DNA, the CDR3 is TGCAGTGCTTACCTAGCGGGAGGTCCGAGGAGCTCCTACAATGAGCAGTTCTTC.

The J gene is TRBJ1-4, the V gene TRBV14; TRBD1 agrees at 9 bases. V shed 2 bases and J 10 bases; nucleotides not matched to a gene: 5. Germline CDR1 SGHDN, CDR2 FVKESK. There are 14 residues in the CDR3. This CDR3 reads CASSQSGGQGKLFF. The CDR3 nucleotides read TGTGCCAGCAGCCAATCGGGGGGACAGGGAAAACTGTTTTTT.

The chain has TRBV29-1 and TRBJ2-6; a weak D match, TRBD1 (6 bases). CDR3 length: 16 residues. Germline assignment: CDR1 SQVTM and CDR2 ANQGSEA. The ends were cut back, 0 bases at V and 0 bases at J, with 9 bases in the middle. The CDR3 here is CSVEDQGSSGANVLTF. CDR3 nucleotides: TGCAGCGTTGAAGATCAGGGGAGCTCTGGGGCCAACGTCCTGACTTTC.